A single sample gave rise to the 18 T cell receptor beta chains below, sequenced in a study of T cells in Graves' hyperthyroidism and ophthalmopathy. RNA transcripts were the template for amplifying TCR beta CDR3 regions. TCR CDR3 regions were first amplified by RT-PCR with HTBI primers. TCRdb passed the multiplex PCR reads through MiXCR, listing each CDR3 protein once. Of hundreds of thousands of distinct CDR3 sequences listed, about 14% are singletons. The material sequenced was blood. Every receptor here comes from a woman between 40 and 50 years old with Graves' hyperthyroidism.

In its sample, this clonotype was seen a few times. The chain combines TRBV6-2 or TRBV6-3 with TRBJ1-1, with D maybe TRBD1 (6 bases). Trimming took 1 base from V and 1 from J, leaving 13 bases between them. CDR1 is MNHEY and CDR2 is SVGEGT in the germline V gene. The CDR3 has 16 amino acids. The CDR3 here is CASSYFAGAKNTEAFF. The CDR3 coding sequence is TGTGCCAGCAGTTACTTTGCGGGGGCAAAGAACACTGAAGCTTTCTTT.

The chain couples TRBV10-1 to TRBJ2-2, with 7 bases identical to TRBD2. Per germline, CDR1 WNHNN and CDR2 SYGVQD (reference sequence). The CDR3 spans 20 residues. Germline trimming cut 5 bases from V and 2 bases from J; bases unmatched to any gene: 20. CDR3 DNA: TGCGCCAGCAGTCCTAAACTCGGTCTTGCTAGCGGTTCCAACACCGGGGAGCTGTTTTTT. It is translated as CASSPKLGLASGSNTGELFF.

This clonotype was seen repeatedly, ten times or more. The CDR3 loop reads CASSLGGRSTDTQYF. In nucleotides, the CDR3 is TGTGCCAGCAGTTTAGGGGGACGGAGCACAGATACGCAGTATTTT. The chain employs TRBV28 and TRBJ2-3; D may match TRBD1 or TRBD2 (5 bases each). The CDR3 contains 15 residues. The ends were cut back, 2 bases at V and 0 bases at J, with 9 bases in the middle. Germline V CDR1 and CDR2: MDHEN, SYDVKM.

At least ten counts were recorded for this clonotype. V usage is TRBV7-8 and J usage is TRBJ2-5, with TRBD2 matching 9 bases. Germline CDR1 is SGHVS and CDR2 is FQNEAQ. V shed 3 bases and J 4 bases; nucleotides not matched to a gene: 12. The CDR3 extends over 17 amino acids. CDR3 bases: TGTGCCAGCAGCTTCGGCGGGAGGGCCGGGGCGGGAGAGACCCAGTACTTC. Translation: CASSFGGRAGAGETQYF.

This clonotype was found many times. The rearrangement uses TRBV28 and TRBJ1-5; D unclear. Germline lookup yields CDR1 MDHEN and CDR2 SYDVKM. The CDR3 length is 16 residues. Trimming took 5 bases from V and 2 from J, leaving 16 bases between them. In nucleotides, the CDR3 is TGTGCCAGCAGTCCTCACAGCGGGCAAGGCAATCAGCCCCAGCATTTT. Translating gives CASSPHSGQGNQPQHF.

In its sample, this clonotype was seen many times. This rearrangement joins TRBV20-1 to TRBJ2-5; D is possibly TRBD2 (6 bases). The germline V gene has CDR1 DFQATT and CDR2 SNEGSKA (reference sequence). CDR3 length: 14 amino acids. Trimming took off 1 base at V and 1 base at J, with 10 bases between the two ends. CDR3 nucleotides: TGCAGTGCTAGAGGTGCCGGGGGCCAAGAGACCCAGTACTTC. Encoded protein: CSARGAGGQETQYF.

This clonotype appeared many times. This chain links TRBV3-1 with TRBJ2-1; TRBD2 agrees at 9 bases. The V gene end was trimmed by 8 bases and the J gene end by 6 bases; junction bases not matched to a gene: 11. Germline CDR1 reads LGHDT; CDR2 reads YNNKEL (reference sequence). The CDR3 has 15 residues. DNA of the CDR3: TGTGCCAGCCAGTTAGCGGGAGTTAACCCCAATGAGCAGTTCTTC. Translating it yields CASQLAGVNPNEQFF.

This clonotype was seen repeatedly, ten times or more. The V and J genes are TRBV6-1 and TRBJ1-4; 7 bases map to TRBD1. This CDR3 comprises 16 residues. The V gene's germline CDR1 is MNHNS and CDR2 SASEGT. The junction had 7 bases not matched to a gene; V was cut back by 6 bases and J by 0 bases. CDR3 bases: TGTGCCAGCAGGGGGACAGAGAGATCAACTAATGAAAAACTGTTTTTT. It encodes CASRGTERSTNEKLFF.

There are many counts of this clonotype. The chain uses TRBV12-3 or TRBV12-4 and TRBJ2-7, with 7 bases fitting TRBD1. With V trimmed by 6 bases and J by 3 bases, 2 bases remained unmatched. The CDR3 is 12 residues long. The CDR3 region has the DNA TGTGCCAGCAGCACAGGGGTCTACGAGCAGTACTTC. Its translation is CASSTGVYEQYF.

This clonotype was counted at least ten times. This chain joins TRBV5-1 and TRBJ2-1; D remains ambiguous. CDR1 SGHRS and CDR2 YFSETQ come from the germline V gene. Trimming took off 4 bases at V and 3 bases at J, with 14 bases between the two ends. The length of the CDR3 is 15 residues. CDR3 loop: CASSHAEGRYNEQFF. In nucleotides, the CDR3 is TGCGCCAGCAGCCATGCGGAAGGCCGCTACAATGAGCAGTTCTTC.

In its sample, this clonotype was seen a few times. CDR3 loop: CASSIGGAGAYEQYF. The CDR3 nucleotides are TGTGCCAGTAGTATAGGGGGAGCGGGAGCCTACGAGCAGTACTTC. This rearrangement joins TRBV19 to TRBJ2-7, with 8 bases aligning to TRBD2. The CDR3 consists of 15 residues. CDR1 is LNHDA, CDR2 SQIVND, per germline (reference sequence). V lost 1 base to trimming and J lost 2 bases; unmatched junction nucleotides: 4.

This clonotype showed up just a few times. V is TRBV10-3 and J is TRBJ1-6; the D is unclear. The germline gives CDR1 ENHRY, CDR2 SYGVKD. The CDR3 runs 13 residues. The germline V and J ends were trimmed by 0 bases and 7 bases, with 4 bases remaining between them. The CDR3 nucleotides are TGTGCCATCAGTGAGTCCGGAAATTCACCCCTCCACTTT. Its translation: CAISESGNSPLHF.

In the case of this clonotype: A read error may explain this, as a much larger clone is one base away. J is TRBJ1-1 and V is TRBV5-5; 9 bases match TRBD1. Looked up from germline, CDR1 is SGHKS and CDR2 is YYEKEE (reference sequence). V dropped 3 bases and J dropped 3; count of bases not matched to a gene: 6. The CDR3 runs to 15 residues. The CDR3 DNA is TGTGCCAGCAGCTGGACAGGGGATACGGACACTGAAGCTTTCTTT. This gives the protein CASSWTGDTDTEAFF.

The V and J genes are TRBV30 and TRBJ2-2; TRBD2 aligns across 8 bases. The ends lost 7 bases at V and 2 bases at J; junction bases unmatched: 12. The germline V gene has CDR1 GTSNPN and CDR2 SVGIG (reference sequence). CDR3 size: 16 residues. The CDR3 sequence: CASMLRAGGNTGELFF. The CDR3 DNA reads TGTGCCTCCATGTTACGGGCGGGAGGCAACACCGGGGAGCTGTTTTTT.

The CDR3 here is CASSEGTPYEQYF. CDR3 nucleotides: TGTGCCAGCAGTGAAGGGACACCTTACGAGCAGTACTTC. The rearrangement joins TRBV25-1 to TRBJ2-7, with D tentatively TRBD1 (6 bases). CDR3 length: 13 residues. Trimming removed 2 bases from V and 4 bases from J, with 9 bases in between. Germline V CDR1 and CDR2: MGHDK, SYGVNS.

This clonotype was detected only a few times. This sequence joins TRBV20-1 and TRBJ2-5, with 8 nucleotides matching TRBD1. V gave up 3 bases and J gave up 0 bases; unmatched junction bases: 6. CDR1 and CDR2 (germline): DFQATT, SNEGSKA (reference sequence). This CDR3 contains 15 residues. In nucleotides, the CDR3 is TGCAGTGCTAGTGTAACAGGGGGTTACCAAGAGACCCAGTACTTC. It translates to CSASVTGGYQETQYF.

This clonotype was detected only a few times. The genes are TRBV28 and TRBJ2-6; D is perhaps TRBD1 or TRBD2 (5 bases each). The germline gives CDR1 MDHEN, CDR2 SYDVKM. Trimming left V 5 bases short and J 4 bases short, with 18 bases between. The CDR3 is 17 residues long. The CDR3 loop reads CASSLQGRGKGANVLTF. CDR3 bases: TGTGCCAGCAGTCTCCAGGGACGCGGTAAGGGGGCCAACGTCCTGACTTTC. Complete variable domain (other parts from reference TRBV28 and TRBJ2-6): DVKVTQSSRYLVKRTGEKVFLECVQDMDHENMFWYRQDPGLGLRLIYFSYDVKMKEKGDIPEGYSVSREKKERFSLILESASTNQTSMYLCASSLQGRGKGANVLTFGAGSRLTVL.

This clonotype was seen many times. The V gene is TRBV28, the J gene TRBJ2-2; TRBD1 might be the D (5 bases). Deletions cut 10 bases from V and 2 bases from J, with 14 bases between. This CDR3 has 14 residues. CDR1 and CDR2 from the germline V gene are MDHEN and SYDVKM. CDR3 in amino acids: CATLKGFNTGELFF. The CDR3 DNA reads TGTGCCACCCTTAAGGGGTTTAACACCGGGGAGCTGTTTTTT. The whole variable domain, remainder taken from reference TRBV28 and TRBJ2-2, is DVKVTQSSRYLVKRTGEKVFLECVQDMDHENMFWYRQDPGLGLRLIYFSYDVKMKEKGDIPEGYSVSREKKERFSLILESASTNQTSMYLCATLKGFNTGELFFGEGSRLTVL.